This TCR beta chain stems from a study of technical replicates of blood from a few donors (dated by TCRdb to between 2016 and 2019). Points on this clone: No cognate antigen has been identified for it. No base-level quality is on record; no much larger clone is a single base apart.

The CDR3 runs 13 residues from the cysteine to the phenylalanine. The kept DNA is CDR3 alone, 39 bases in frame from the first base. At the junction V is shortened by 1 base and J by 4 bases, with 8 bases in between. Looking up the germline V gene yields CDR1 SGHVS and CDR2 FQNEAQ. Library prep was done by the immunoSEQ multiplex PCR assay. The clones in this table, taken by TCRdb from immuneACCESS, are in-frame only. Not every clone is retained; where verified, under half of the shortfall comes from an unresolved V gene, and the cause of the rest is unknown. The sample table holds fewer than 75,000 clones, of which 93% were seen once. The ten largest clones add up to 0.25% to 0.3% of the sample.

The sequence derives from a human donor in good health. The source material was T cells isolated from PBMCs. The chain is made from TRBV7-8 and TRBJ2-7; no D gene can be assigned with confidence. The CDR3 is CASSLVAGYEQYF. The bases read TGTGCCAGCAGCTTAGTTGCAGGATACGAGCAGTACTTC.